This T cell receptor (beta chain) is drawn from a study of blood T cell repertoires in COVID-19. Study background: Some COVID-19 samples were acute and others convalescent; all came from the United States, Italy and Spain. Sources were T cells, B-cell-depleted T cells, or PBMCs; the material itself was cDNA or gDNA.

This clone is a singleton in its sample. This CDR3 is 14 amino acids long. CDR1 and CDR2 from the germline V gene are MNHEY and SVGEGT. The V segment lost 5 bases and the J segment 3 bases; nucleotides outside the gene matches: 3. In the original processing: The assay estimated nucleated cells by amplifying reference gene primers. Assay: immunoSEQ multiplex PCR; the TCRdb copy retains only in-frame clones and omits some. Clone size and V and J calls were adopted from that table, with D and trimming inferred from the DNA. The sample lists 65,000 to 70,000 clones; roughly 80% were seen once. This clonotype was sampled from a human donor in a cohort sampled during active COVID-19. The gene calls are TRBV6-2 or TRBV6-3 and TRBJ2-7; 11 nucleotides line up with TRBD1. The sequencing sample was made of peripheral blood. In DNA, the CDR3 is TGTGCCAGCAGTCGGGACAGGGGGGGCTACGAGCAGTACTTC. Its translation: CASSRDRGGYEQYF.